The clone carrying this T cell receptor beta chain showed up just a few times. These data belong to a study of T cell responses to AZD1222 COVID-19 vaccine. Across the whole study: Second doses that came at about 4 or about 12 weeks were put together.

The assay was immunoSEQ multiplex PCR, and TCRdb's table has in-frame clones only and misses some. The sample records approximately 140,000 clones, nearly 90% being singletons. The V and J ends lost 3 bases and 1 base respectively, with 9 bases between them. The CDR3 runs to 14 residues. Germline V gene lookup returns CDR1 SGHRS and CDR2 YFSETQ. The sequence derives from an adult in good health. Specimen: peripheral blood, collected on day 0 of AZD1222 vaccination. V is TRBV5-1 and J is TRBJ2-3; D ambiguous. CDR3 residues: CASSYDSRTDTQYF. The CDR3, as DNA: TGCGCCAGCAGCTACGACTCGCGCACAGATACGCAGTATTTT. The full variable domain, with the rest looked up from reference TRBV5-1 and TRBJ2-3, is KAGVTQTPRYLIKTRGQQVTLSCSPISGHRSVSWYQQTPGQGLQFLFEYFSETQRNKGNFPGRFSGRQFSNSRSEMNVSTLELGDSALYLCASSYDSRTDTQYFGPGTRLTVL.